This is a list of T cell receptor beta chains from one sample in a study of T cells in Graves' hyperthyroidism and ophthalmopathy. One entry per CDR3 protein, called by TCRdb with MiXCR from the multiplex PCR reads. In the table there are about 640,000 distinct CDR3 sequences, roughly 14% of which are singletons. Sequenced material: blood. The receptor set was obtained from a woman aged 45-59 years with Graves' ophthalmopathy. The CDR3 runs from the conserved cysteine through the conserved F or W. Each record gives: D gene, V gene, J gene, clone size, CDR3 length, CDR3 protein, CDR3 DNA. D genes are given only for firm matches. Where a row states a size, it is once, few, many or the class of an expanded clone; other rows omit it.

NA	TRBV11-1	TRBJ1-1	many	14	CASSLYQENTEAFF	TGTGCCAGCAGCTTGTATCAAGAGAACACTGAAGCTTTCTTT
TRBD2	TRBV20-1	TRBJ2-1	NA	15	CSANIPGLAMNEQFF	TGCAGTGCTAATATACCGGGACTAGCGATGAATGAGCAGTTCTTC
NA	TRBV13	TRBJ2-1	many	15	CASSQGRRWSNEQFF	TGTGCCAGCAGCCAAGGTCGTAGGTGGTCAAATGAGCAGTTCTTC
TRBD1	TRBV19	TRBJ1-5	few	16	CASSIVAGQDNQPQHF	TGTGCCAGTAGTATAGTTGCGGGACAGGACAATCAGCCCCAGCATTTT
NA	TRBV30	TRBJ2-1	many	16	CAWASGGRHSYNEQFF	TGTGCCTGGGCTTCGGGGGGCCGACACTCCTACAATGAGCAGTTCTTC
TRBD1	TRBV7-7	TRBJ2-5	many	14	CASSSMTGIETQYF	TGTGCTAGCAGCTCGATGACAGGGATAGAGACCCAGTACTTC
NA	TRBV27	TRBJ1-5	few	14	CASSFSGAHQPQHF	TGTGCCAGCAGTTTTTCGGGGGCTCATCAGCCCCAGCATTTT
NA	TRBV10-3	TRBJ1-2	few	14	CAISESGTDYGYTF	TGTGCCATCAGTGAGTCCGGTACCGACTATGGCTACACCTTC
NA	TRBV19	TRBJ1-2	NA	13	CASTAAANYGYTF	TGTGCCAGTACAGCGGCGGCAAACTATGGCTACACCTTC
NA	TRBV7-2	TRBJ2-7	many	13	CASVEDGSDEQYF	TGTGCCAGCGTTGAAGACGGGAGCGACGAGCAGTACTTC
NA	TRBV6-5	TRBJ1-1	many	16	CASSYSLGLTNTEAFF	TGTGCCAGCAGTTACTCTCTGGGACTTACGAACACTGAAGCTTTCTTT
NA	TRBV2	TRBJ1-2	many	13	CASSVETNYGYTF	TGTGCCAGCAGTGTGGAAACTAACTATGGCTACACCTTC
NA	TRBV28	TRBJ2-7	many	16	CASSEGGGHRQYEQYF	TGTGCCAGCAGCGAGGGGGGGGGACATAGACAGTACGAGCAGTACTTC
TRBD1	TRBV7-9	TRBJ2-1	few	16	CASSSRTGGYHNEQFF	TGTGCCAGCAGCTCCCGGACAGGGGGATATCACAATGAGCAGTTCTTC
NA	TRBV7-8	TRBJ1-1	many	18	CASSLMHHGRGTYTEAFF	TGTGCCAGCAGCTTAATGCACCACGGGAGGGGGACGTACACTGAAGCTTTCTTT
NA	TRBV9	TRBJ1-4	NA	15	CASSVEGQGNEKLFF	TGTGCCAGCAGCGTAGAGGGGCAGGGAAACGAAAAACTGTTTTTT
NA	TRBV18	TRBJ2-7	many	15	CASSPGYSTSYEQYF	TGTGCCAGCTCACCGGGTTACAGCACCTCCTACGAGCAGTACTTC
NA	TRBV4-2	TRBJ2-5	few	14	CASSRTVAEETQYF	TGTGCCAGCAGCCGGACTGTAGCGGAAGAGACCCAGTACTTC
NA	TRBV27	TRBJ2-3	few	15	CAVLGADGSTDTQYF	TGTGCCGTACTGGGGGCAGACGGGAGTACAGATACGCAGTATTTT
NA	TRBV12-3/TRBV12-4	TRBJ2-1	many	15	CASSNQGGPYNEQFF	TGTGCCAGCAGCAATCAGGGAGGACCCTACAATGAGCAGTTCTTC
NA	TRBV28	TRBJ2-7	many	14	CASSLFRRLYEQYF	TGTGCCAGCAGTTTATTCCGGCGTCTCTACGAGCAGTACTTC
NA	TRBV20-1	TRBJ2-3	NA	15	CSATSLERATDTQYF	TGCAGTGCTACTTCCCTTGAGCGAGCCACAGATACGCAGTATTTT
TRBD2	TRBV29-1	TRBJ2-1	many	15	CSVQPGLAFYNEQFF	TGCAGCGTTCAACCGGGACTAGCGTTTTACAATGAGCAGTTCTTC
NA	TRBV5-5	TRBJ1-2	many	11	CASSPAYGYTF	TGTGCCAGCAGCCCGGCCTATGGCTACACCTTC
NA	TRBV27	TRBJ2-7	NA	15	CASSFSSTIEYEQYF	TGTGCCAGCAGTTTCTCGAGCACAATCGAATACGAGCAGTACTTC
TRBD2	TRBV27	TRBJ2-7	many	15	CASSYGTSGTYEQYF	TGTGCCAGCAGTTACGGGACTAGCGGAACCTACGAGCAGTACTTC
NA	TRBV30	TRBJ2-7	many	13	CAWSVGIGTEQYF	TGTGCCTGGAGTGTAGGTATAGGAACCGAGCAGTACTTC
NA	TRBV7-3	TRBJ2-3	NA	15	CASSLMAGPTDTQYF	TGTGCCAGCAGCTTAATGGCGGGACCCACAGATACGCAGTATTTT
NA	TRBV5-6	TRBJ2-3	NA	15	CASSLLGVSTDTQCF	TGTGCCAGCAGCTTATTAGGGGTTAGCACAGATACGCAGTGTTTT
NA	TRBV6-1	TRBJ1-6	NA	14	CASSSQGRNSPLHF	TGTGCCAGCAGTTCCCAGGGTAGGAATTCACCCCTCCACTTT
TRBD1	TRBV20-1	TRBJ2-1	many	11	CSASRGLEQFF	TGCAGTGCGAGCAGGGGGCTTGAGCAGTTCTTC
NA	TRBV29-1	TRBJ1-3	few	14	CSVWEGSSGNTIYF	TGCAGCGTTTGGGAGGGCAGCTCTGGAAACACCATATATTTT
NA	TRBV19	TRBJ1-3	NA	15	CASRRRANSGNTIYF	TGTGCCAGTAGGCGGAGGGCGAACTCTGGAAACACCATATATTTT
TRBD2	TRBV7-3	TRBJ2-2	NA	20	CASSLNVGLAGGINTGELFF	TGTGCCAGCAGCTTAAATGTGGGACTAGCGGGAGGGATAAACACCGGGGAGCTGTTTTTT
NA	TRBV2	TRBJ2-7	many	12	CASRGDTYEQYF	TGTGCCAGCAGGGGGGACACCTACGAGCAGTACTTC